This note documents a single T cell receptor beta chain sequence. The CDR3 sequence is 15 residues long. Unmatched junction bases numbered 12, after V lost 4 bases and J lost 7 bases. CDR1 is WSHSY, CDR2 SAAADI, per germline. The sample comes from a study of blood T cell repertoires in COVID-19. For the study at large: COVID-19 samples collected from the United States, Italy and Spain covered acute and convalescent phases. The analysed material was cDNA or gDNA that came from T cells, B-cell-depleted T cells, or PBMCs.

As originally analysed: Reference gene primers were amplified, and this amplification served to estimate nucleated cell counts. Assay: immunoSEQ multiplex PCR; the TCRdb copy retains only in-frame clones and omits some. V and J calls and clone size are those listed in that table; D and trimming were worked out from the DNA. The data show 50,000 to 75,000 clones, around 77% seen once. The sample comprised peripheral blood. This rearrangement joins TRBV10-2 to TRBJ2-5; 7 bases fit TRBD1. The source of this sequence is an elderly man with active or convalescent COVID-19. In nucleotides, the CDR3 is TGCGCCAGCAGTGTGGGGACAGTCACGATATCGACCCAGTACTTC. Translating it yields CASSVGTVTISTQYF.